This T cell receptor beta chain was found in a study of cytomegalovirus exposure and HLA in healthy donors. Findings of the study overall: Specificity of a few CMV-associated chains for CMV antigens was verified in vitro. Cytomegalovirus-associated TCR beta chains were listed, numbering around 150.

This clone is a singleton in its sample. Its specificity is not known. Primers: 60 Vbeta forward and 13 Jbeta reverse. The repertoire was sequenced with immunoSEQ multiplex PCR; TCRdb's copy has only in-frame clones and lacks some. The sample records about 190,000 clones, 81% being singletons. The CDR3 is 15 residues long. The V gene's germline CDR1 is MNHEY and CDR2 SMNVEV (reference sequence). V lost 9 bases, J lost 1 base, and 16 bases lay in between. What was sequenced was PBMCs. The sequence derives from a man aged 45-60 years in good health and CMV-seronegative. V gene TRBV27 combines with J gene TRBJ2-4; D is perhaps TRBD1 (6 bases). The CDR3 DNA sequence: TGTGCCAGACAGGGCCTGGGGGTGGCCAAAAACATTCAGTACTTC. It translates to CARQGLGVAKNIQYF.